The 30 T cell receptor beta chains listed next were all sequenced from one sample in a study of T cell responses to AZD1222 COVID-19 vaccine. Here immunoSEQ multiplex PCR was the method, and the copy in TCRdb shows in-frame clones only, minus some. Among around 120,000 clones listed, nearly 90% were seen once. Sequencing used peripheral blood, obtained 28 days after the second AZD1222 dose. Receptors originate from an adult who received the AZD1222 COVID-19 vaccine.

The chain joins TRBV6-5 to TRBJ1-1; D unclear. Germline assignment: CDR1 MNHEY and CDR2 SVGAGI. The CDR3 totals 12 residues. V was cut by 6 bases and J by 0 bases, with 5 bases left in between. CDR3 amino acids: CASRQLNTEAFF. In nucleotides, the CDR3 is TGTGCCAGCAGGCAGTTGAACACTGAAGCTTTCTTT.

This clone showed up just a few times. Additional DNA sequences in this sample encode the identical CDR3. The V gene is TRBV19, the J gene TRBJ1-3, with 8 bases aligning to TRBD1. CDR1 and CDR2 from the germline V gene are LNHDA and SQIVND (reference sequence). The CDR3 spans 15 residues. Trimming at V came to 4 bases and at J to 0 bases, leaving 2 bases not matched to a gene. The CDR3 DNA sequence: TGTGCCAGTAGTACGGGACAGGCCTCTGGAAACACCATATATTTT. Encoded protein: CASSTGQASGNTIYF.

The V and J genes are TRBV2 and TRBJ2-7; 7 nucleotides line up with TRBD1. The V segment lost 7 bases and the J segment 4 bases; nucleotides outside the gene matches: 10. The CDR3 is 14 residues long. Germline loops: CDR1 SNHLY, CDR2 FYNNEI. Written as DNA, the CDR3 is TGTGCCAGCACTCTAACAGGGGATAGTTACGAGCAGTACTTC. The encoded protein is CASTLTGDSYEQYF.

The chain joins TRBV10-1 to TRBJ2-7, with D possibly matching TRBD2 (6 bases). Trimming removed 2 bases at V and 7 bases at J, with 15 bases between. Looked up from germline, CDR1 is WNHNN and CDR2 is SYGVQD (reference sequence). This CDR3 is built from 14 residues. CDR3 DNA: TGCGCCAGCAGTGAGACTGGAGGGCCAGAAGAGCAGTACTTC. It encodes CASSETGGPEEQYF.

The V and J genes are TRBV11-2 and TRBJ2-7; 7 nucleotides match TRBD2. Trimming removed 3 bases from V and 3 bases from J; junction bases left unmatched: 5. CDR3 length: 14 amino acids. Per germline, CDR1 SGHAT and CDR2 FQNNGV. CDR3 sequence reads: CASSFSTSYYEQYF. Written as DNA, the CDR3 is TGTGCCAGCAGCTTTTCGACTAGCTACTACGAGCAGTACTTC.

The DNA of the CDR3 is TGTGCCAGGGGCAGGGAGGACGAGCAGTACTTC. Protein sequence: CARGREDEQYF. V is TRBV19 and J is TRBJ2-7; the D gene is possibly TRBD2 (6 bases). CDR1 is LNHDA and CDR2 is SQIVND in the germline V gene (reference sequence). V lost 9 bases and J 5 bases, leaving 11 bases between the germline ends. This CDR3 is built from 11 residues.

V and J are TRBV24-1 and TRBJ2-6; the match to TRBD1 covers 8 bases. V was pared by 4 bases and J by 0 bases, with 7 bases of the junction left unmatched. Per the germline V gene, CDR1 is KGHDR and CDR2 is SFDVKD. There are 18 residues in the CDR3. The CDR3 sequence: CATSDQTGANSGANVLTF. The DNA of the CDR3 is TGTGCCACCAGTGACCAGACAGGGGCGAACTCTGGGGCCAACGTCCTGACTTTC.

A remark on this clone: The junction departs from the called germline gene at one end, perhaps through a read error. This chain joins TRBV5-1 and TRBJ2-7; TRBD1 aligns across 9 bases. Germline V gene sequence: CDR1 SGHRS, CDR2 YFSETQ. This CDR3 spans 14 amino acids. The CDR3 here is CASRLGQGYGEQYF. CDR3 DNA sequence: TGCGCCAGCAGATTGGGACAGGGCTATGGCGAGCAGTACTTC.

The chain links TRBV7-6 to TRBJ1-1; D unresolved. Trimming pared 1 base from V and 1 base from J, leaving 13 bases between. CDR3 length: 16 amino acids. CDR1 is SGHVS and CDR2 is FNYEAQ in the germline V gene. DNA for the CDR3: TGTGCCAGCAGCTTAGGAAACCCAGAGGCGAACACTGAAGCTTTCTTT. It encodes CASSLGNPEANTEAFF.

This clone was counted once. The DNA of the CDR3 is TGTGCCAGCAGCCAAGTTGGGGGTAACTCTGGAAACACCATATATTTT. It encodes CASSQVGGNSGNTIYF. J is TRBJ1-3 and V is TRBV4-2, with D perhaps matching TRBD1 (5 bases). The V end was cut by 1 base, the J end by 0 bases, with 10 bases between. Germline V gene lookup returns CDR1 LGHNA and CDR2 YNFKEQ. CDR3 size: 16 residues.

The rearrangement joins TRBV5-1 to TRBJ2-2; D possibly uses TRBD1 or TRBD2 (5 bases each). The germline V gene has CDR1 SGHRS and CDR2 YFSETQ. V gave up 6 bases and J gave up 2 bases, with 26 bases separating them. The CDR3 covers 19 residues. The CDR3: CASNVNIGTGHGNTGELFF. The CDR3 nucleotides are TGCGCCAGCAACGTTAACATTGGAACGGGGCACGGAAACACCGGGGAGCTGTTTTTT.

The J gene is TRBJ2-7, the V gene TRBV5-6, with D possibly being TRBD1 (6 bases). Trimming left V 0 bases short and J 3 bases short, with 13 bases between. CDR1 SGHDT and CDR2 YYEEEE come from the germline V gene. This CDR3 region has 15 residues. The CDR3 reads CASSLVGQGSYEQYF. CDR3 nucleotides: TGTGCCAGCAGCTTGGTCGGCCAGGGGAGCTACGAGCAGTACTTC. The full variable domain, in which reference TRBV5-6 and TRBJ2-7 provide the parts outside the CDR3, is DAGVTQSPTHLIKTRGQQVTLRCSPKSGHDTVSWYQQALGQGPQFIFQYYEEEERQRGNFPDRFSGHQFPNYSSELNVNALLLGDSALYLCASSLVGQGSYEQYFGPGTRLTVT.

Here the CDR3 reads CATRGQEFREQYF. The DNA for the CDR3 is TGTGCCACCCGAGGACAGGAATTTAGAGAGCAGTACTTC. The V and J genes are TRBV28 and TRBJ2-7, with 7 bases aligning to TRBD1. After removal of 10 bases from V and 7 bases from J, the junction contained 13 bases not matched to a gene. The CDR3 runs to 13 residues. Germline loops: CDR1 MDHEN, CDR2 SYDVKM.

This chain connects TRBV5-4 to TRBJ1-2; a possible D gene is TRBD1 (5 bases). Trimming stripped 2 bases from V and 4 bases from J, with 15 bases between. Germline CDR1 reads SGHNT; CDR2 reads YYREEE (reference sequence). The CDR3 runs to 15 residues. CDR3 sequence reads: CASSFSSAGSYGYTF. The CDR3 region has the DNA TGTGCCAGCAGCTTCAGTAGTGCAGGGTCCTATGGCTACACCTTC.

The J gene is TRBJ2-5, the V gene TRBV10-2; D gene ambiguous. The germline V gene encodes CDR1 WSHSY and CDR2 SAAADI. V was trimmed by 3 bases and J by 1 base, leaving 6 bases between them. The CDR3 extends over 13 amino acids. The CDR3 bases are TGCGCCAGCAGTGATCCCAGCCAAGAGACCCAGTACTTC. It translates to CASSDPSQETQYF.

The chain is built from TRBV6-6 and TRBJ2-2; weak D call: TRBD2 (6 bases). The CDR3 consists of 15 residues. Looked up from germline, CDR1 is MNHNY and CDR2 is SVGAGI (reference sequence). Trimming pared 3 bases from V and 4 bases from J, leaving 12 bases between. The CDR3: CASSYRGGTTGELFF. In DNA, the CDR3 is TGTGCCAGCAGTTATCGCGGAGGGACCACCGGGGAGCTGTTTTTT.

This clone came up once. CDR3 in DNA: TGTGCCAGCAGTGCGACAGGGAATCCTGGCTACACCTTC. Residues: CASSATGNPGYTF. This chain joins TRBV6-2 or TRBV6-3 and TRBJ1-2; 7 nucleotides agree with TRBD1. This CDR3 is 13 amino acids long. The germline V gene encodes CDR1 MNHEY and CDR2 SVGEGT. After removal of 5 bases from V and 7 bases from J, the junction contained 7 bases not matched to a gene.

The V and J genes are TRBV4-2 and TRBJ2-7; D possibly matches TRBD1 or TRBD2 (5 bases each). The CDR3 is 14 amino acids. V lost 4 bases to trimming and J lost 9 bases, with 19 bases between them. Germline V gene lookup returns CDR1 LGHNA and CDR2 YNFKEQ. CDR3 DNA: TGTGCCAGCAGCCTAGACGTAGAGGGTACAGGGCAGTACTTC. Amino acid sequence: CASSLDVEGTGQYF.

This rearrangement joins TRBV28 to TRBJ2-7; weak D call: TRBD2 (6 bases). V dropped 5 bases and J dropped 3 bases, with 20 bases sitting between them. The CDR3 runs 16 residues. CDR1 and CDR2 (germline): MDHEN, SYDVKM. The CDR3 sequence is CASSQAGREIFYEQYF. CDR3 bases: TGTGCCAGCAGTCAGGCGGGACGGGAGATCTTCTACGAGCAGTACTTC.

The chain uses TRBV4-1 and TRBJ2-1, with a possible D match to TRBD2 (7 bases). Germline assignment: CDR1 MGHRA and CDR2 YSYEKL. The V end was cut by 5 bases, the J end by 13 bases, with 24 bases between. This CDR3 has 15 residues. CDR3 sequence: CASSSMGGTPGAQFF. CDR3 sequence (DNA): TGCGCCAGCAGCTCTATGGGAGGGACGCCGGGGGCACAGTTCTTC.

This chain links TRBV18 with TRBJ1-1, with D perhaps matching TRBD1 (6 bases). CDR1 is KGHSH and CDR2 is LQKENI in the germline V gene. Trimming took off 3 bases at V and 1 base at J, with 9 bases between the two ends. This CDR3 spans 14 amino acids. The CDR3 region is CASSPPTGNTEAFF. CDR3 coding DNA: TGTGCCAGCTCACCCCCGACAGGGAACACTGAAGCTTTCTTT.

The chain combines TRBV5-1 with TRBJ2-7; TRBD1 matches 8 bases. V trimming: 0 bases; J trimming: 0 bases; junction bases outside the gene matches: 8. CDR1 and CDR2 from the germline V gene are SGHRS and YFSETQ. This CDR3 spans 17 amino acids. The CDR3: CASSLATGVLSSYEQYF. The DNA for the CDR3 is TGCGCCAGCAGCTTGGCGACAGGGGTTCTAAGCTCCTACGAGCAGTACTTC.

This clone turned up a few times. V usage is TRBV2 and J usage is TRBJ2-7, with D perhaps matching TRBD2 (5 bases). The CDR3 has 14 residues. In germline, CDR1 is SNHLY, CDR2 FYNNEI. V lost 9 bases and J lost 0, with 15 bases in between. CDR3 sequence: CASSSDWSSYEQYF. The CDR3 nucleotides are TGTGCCAGTTCGTCGGACTGGAGCTCCTACGAGCAGTACTTC.

This rearrangement joins TRBV28 to TRBJ1-5; TRBD1 matches at 7 bases. Unmatched junction bases numbered 6, after V lost 5 bases and J lost 5 bases. The CDR3 sequence is 14 residues long. The germline V gene has CDR1 MDHEN and CDR2 SYDVKM. The CDR3 sequence is CASSPPDRDQPQHF. The DNA for the CDR3 is TGTGCCAGCAGTCCACCCGACAGGGATCAGCCCCAGCATTTT. The full variable domain, with the rest looked up from reference TRBV28 and TRBJ1-5, is DVKVTQSSRYLVKRTGEKVFLECVQDMDHENMFWYRQDPGLGLRLIYFSYDVKMKEKGDIPEGYSVSREKKERFSLILESASTNQTSMYLCASSPPDRDQPQHFGDGTRLSIL.

For the CDR3, the DNA is TGTGCCAGCTCACCAAGGACGGGAGGATCGTTAAATGAGCAGTTCTTC. The encoded protein is CASSPRTGGSLNEQFF. The chain employs TRBV18 and TRBJ2-1; 7 bases match TRBD2. The germline V gene encodes CDR1 KGHSH and CDR2 LQKENI. V lost 2 bases to trimming and J lost 7 bases; unmatched junction nucleotides: 11. The CDR3 consists of 16 residues.

This clone has only one observation. The chain joins TRBV18 to TRBJ2-6, with D possibly TRBD1 on 6 matching bases. This CDR3 comprises 18 residues. V gave up 0 bases and J gave up 3 bases, with 15 bases separating them. Germline V lookup: CDR1 KGHSH, CDR2 LQKENI. This chain's CDR3 is CASSPPVTGGGGANVLTF. CDR3 nucleotide sequence: TGTGCCAGCTCACCACCGGTCACTGGGGGCGGTGGGGCCAACGTCCTGACTTTC.

The chain uses TRBV3-1 (or the pseudogene TRBV3-2) and TRBJ2-1; no reliable D call. CDR3 size: 15 residues. The V and J ends lost 5 bases and 2 bases respectively, with 13 bases between them. Germline lookup yields CDR1 LGHDT and CDR2 YNNKEL (reference sequence). As DNA, the CDR3 is TGTGCCAGCAGCGATAAGAGGAAAGCCTACAATGAGCAGTTCTTC. Protein sequence: CASSDKRKAYNEQFF.

The chain links TRBV19 to TRBJ2-1, with 7 bases aligning to TRBD2. With V trimmed by 2 bases and J by 8 bases, 6 bases remained unmatched. Germline values: CDR1 LNHDA, CDR2 SQIVND (reference sequence). The CDR3 is 14 residues long. The CDR3 spells CASSIRTSVDEQFF. In DNA form, the CDR3 reads TGTGCCAGTAGTATACGGACTAGTGTCGATGAGCAGTTCTTC.

The CDR3 here is CASRGYRDTYEQYF. CDR3 in DNA: TGTGCCAGCAGGGGGTACCGGGACACCTACGAGCAGTACTTC. The chain uses TRBV28 and TRBJ2-7; maybe TRBD1 (6 bases). The CDR3 is 14 amino acids. Germline loops: CDR1 MDHEN, CDR2 SYDVKM. The V end was cut by 6 bases, the J end by 2 bases, with 14 bases between.

The chain employs TRBV4-2 and TRBJ1-2; 8 positions agree with TRBD1. The J segment lost 4 bases and the V segment lost 2 bases, leaving 9 bases of the junction unmatched. Germline assignment: CDR1 LGHNA and CDR2 YNFKEQ. There are 16 residues in the CDR3. The chain's CDR3 is CASSQIAGDRTYGYTF. DNA of the CDR3: TGTGCCAGCAGCCAAATAGCAGGGGACAGGACCTATGGCTACACCTTC.